One and the same sample provided the 31 T cell receptor beta chains below, sequenced in a study of PD-L1 blockade in urothelial cancer (dated by TCRdb to 2016 to 2017). The protocol used for the library was the immunoSEQ multiplex PCR assay. As stored in TCRdb, this immuneACCESS dataset retains in-frame rearrangements with V and J assigned. A fraction of the clones does not appear; measured against another copy, unresolved V genes explain less than half of the discrepancy, and the remainder lacks a known reason. The sample data list approximately 100,000 clones, and 90% to 95% of these were observed just once. About 0.91% of the sample is held by the ten biggest clonotypes. The starting material was PBMCs, obtained around atezolizumab (anti-PD-L1) treatment. Source of these receptors: a woman older than 75 with urothelial cancer.

This clone was seen once. The gene calls are TRBV10-3 and TRBJ1-2, with D tentatively TRBD1 (5 bases). Germline loops: CDR1 ENHRY, CDR2 SYGVKD. The CDR3 covers 14 residues. V was clipped by 3 bases and J by 4 bases, with 12 bases between them. In nucleotides, the CDR3 is TGTGCCATCAGTGACCGCGGGGCGGGCTATGGCTACACCTTC. Translated: CAISDRGAGYGYTF.

The DNA for the CDR3 is TGTGCCAGCAGCTTACAGGGACAGGGTACAACTAATGAAAAACTGTTTTTT. Translation: CASSLQGQGTTNEKLFF. This chain links TRBV7-2 with TRBJ1-4, with TRBD1 matching 9 bases. The CDR3 length is 17 residues. Germline assignment: CDR1 SGHTA and CDR2 FQGNSA. V lost 2 bases to trimming and J lost 0 bases; unmatched junction nucleotides: 4.

The chain has TRBV28 and TRBJ2-7; D is possibly TRBD1 (6 bases). The germline gives CDR1 MDHEN, CDR2 SYDVKM. The CDR3 covers 16 residues. Trimming pared 6 bases from V and 2 bases from J, leaving 20 bases between. CDR3 protein: CASSSDRKGYPYEQYF. DNA of the CDR3: TGTGCCAGCAGCAGCGACAGGAAGGGATACCCCTACGAGCAGTACTTC. Looking up the rest from reference TRBV28 and TRBJ2-7 gives the full variable domain: DVKVTQSSRYLVKRTGEKVFLECVQDMDHENMFWYRQDPGLGLRLIYFSYDVKMKEKGDIPEGYSVSREKKERFSLILESASTNQTSMYLCASSSDRKGYPYEQYFGPGTRLTVT.

The chain carries TRBV2 and TRBJ2-3; 7 positions agree with TRBD1. Germline V gives CDR1 SNHLY, CDR2 FYNNEI. The J segment lost 3 bases and the V segment lost 7 bases, leaving 1 base of the junction unmatched. The CDR3 spans 12 residues. Here the CDR3 DNA reads TGTGCCAGCAAGGGACAGACAGATACGCAGTATTTT. It translates to CASKGQTDTQYF.

The gene calls are TRBV28 and TRBJ2-3; 7 bases match TRBD2. Germline CDR1 reads MDHEN; CDR2 reads SYDVKM. The length of the CDR3 is 14 residues. V lost 10 bases to trimming and J lost 4 bases; unmatched junction nucleotides: 11. DNA for the CDR3: TGTGCCAACCGAAGCGGGAAGAAAGCAGATACGCAGTATTTT. Its protein is CANRSGKKADTQYF.

The chain uses TRBV7-9 and TRBJ2-7; D may be TRBD2 (5 bases). Per the germline V gene, CDR1 is SEHNR and CDR2 is FQNEAQ (reference sequence). Trimming took off 1 base at V and 1 base at J, with 11 bases between the two ends. The CDR3 is 15 amino acids. CDR3 sequence: CASSLVSGRSYEQYF. The CDR3 DNA reads as TGTGCCAGCAGCTTAGTATCTGGGAGATCCTACGAGCAGTACTTC.

This sequence joins TRBV5-1 and TRBJ2-5, with 7 bases identical to TRBD1. CDR1 is SGHRS and CDR2 is YFSETQ in the germline V gene. V was pared by 5 bases and J by 0 bases, with 7 bases of the junction left unmatched. CDR3 length equals 15 residues. CDR3 in DNA: TGCGCCAGCAGACTCGGGACAGACCACCAAGAGACCCAGTACTTC. Residues: CASRLGTDHQETQYF.

The chain joins TRBV2 to TRBJ1-5; 7 bases line up with TRBD1. Germline trimming cut 6 bases from V and 0 bases from J; bases unmatched to any gene: 5. The CDR3 covers 15 residues. CDR1 and CDR2 from the germline V gene are SNHLY and FYNNEI. Here the CDR3 reads CASSHRGLSNQPQHF. The CDR3 DNA sequence: TGTGCCAGCAGCCACAGGGGTCTTAGCAATCAGCCCCAGCATTTT.

V and J are TRBV5-1 and TRBJ2-7; the D is unclear. V gave up 0 bases and J gave up 1 base, with 5 bases separating them. The germline gives CDR1 SGHRS, CDR2 YFSETQ. This CDR3 is built from 13 residues. The CDR3 loop reads CASSLAGSYEQYF. In nucleotides, the CDR3 is TGCGCCAGCAGCTTGGCCGGGTCCTACGAGCAGTACTTC.

This chain links TRBV7-9 with TRBJ2-3, with 9 bases that match TRBD2. The CDR3 is 13 residues long. Germline CDR1 and CDR2: SEHNR and FQNEAQ (reference sequence). The CDR3 reads CAPSGSGRDTQYF. The CDR3 DNA reads TGTGCTCCGAGCGGGAGCGGGAGGGATACGCAGTATTTT.

V gene TRBV5-1 combines with J gene TRBJ2-2, with D possibly being TRBD2 (5 bases). CDR1 is SGHRS, CDR2 YFSETQ, per germline. The CDR3 runs 16 residues. V gave up 4 bases and J gave up 5 bases, with 18 bases separating them. CDR3 DNA sequence: TGCGCCAGCAGCCCGGGGAGTATATTAGAGACCGGGGAGCTGTTTTTT. This codes for CASSPGSILETGELFF.

The rearrangement links TRBV30 to TRBJ2-2; D gene unclear. The CDR3 runs 13 residues. Per germline, CDR1 GTSNPN and CDR2 SVGIG (reference sequence). Between the trimmed V and J ends, which lost 0 bases and 8 bases, there was a span of 10 bases. The CDR3 DNA reads TGTGCCTGGAGTGTACTTTTCGAGGGGGAGCTGTTTTTT. Protein: CAWSVLFEGELFF.

This clone was found a few times. The chain uses TRBV7-8 and TRBJ2-7; TRBD2 matches at 9 bases. Germline V lookup: CDR1 SGHVS, CDR2 FQNEAQ. Trimming removed 5 bases from V and 3 bases from J; junction bases left unmatched: 2. The CDR3 runs 13 residues. CDR3 region: CASSVTSGYEQYF. The CDR3 DNA sequence: TGTGCCAGCAGCGTGACTAGCGGCTACGAGCAGTACTTC.

The rearrangement links TRBV5-1 to TRBJ1-2; 7 bases align to TRBD1. Per germline, CDR1 SGHRS and CDR2 YFSETQ. J lost 1 base, V lost 0 bases, and 0 bases had no gene match. CDR3 length: 14 residues. In nucleotides, the CDR3 is TGCGCCAGCAGCTTGGCAGGGGGTAACTATGGCTACACCTTC. Translation: CASSLAGGNYGYTF.

The J gene is TRBJ2-3, the V gene TRBV10-1; 8 positions match TRBD2. The CDR3 contains 15 residues. CDR1 WNHNN and CDR2 SYGVQD come from the germline V gene (reference sequence). J gave up 7 bases and V 2 bases, and 8 bases lay outside the gene matches. The CDR3 nucleotides are TGCGCCAGCAGTGAGGTCAAGGCGGGAGGATATACGCAGTATTTT. It codes for CASSEVKAGGYTQYF.

CDR3 sequence reads: CSVGTSGNGEQYF. CDR3 bases: TGCAGCGTTGGGACTAGCGGGAATGGCGAGCAGTACTTC. The V gene is TRBV29-1, the J gene TRBJ2-7, with 12 nucleotides matching TRBD2. The V gene's germline CDR1 is SQVTM and CDR2 ANQGSEA. After removal of 4 bases from V and 6 bases from J, the junction contained 4 bases not matched to a gene. The CDR3 runs 13 residues.

The rearrangement joins TRBV7-3 to TRBJ1-2, with 7 bases that match TRBD1. Germline assignment: CDR1 SGHTA and CDR2 FQGTGA. V lost 5 bases to trimming and J lost 0 bases; unmatched junction nucleotides: 6. The CDR3 has 15 residues. The CDR3 bases are TGTGCCAGCAGCCCCAGGACAGGCTCTAACTATGGCTACACCTTC. Amino acids: CASSPRTGSNYGYTF. Using reference TRBV7-3 and TRBJ1-2 for the parts outside the CDR3, the full variable domain is GAGVSQTPSNKVTEKGKYVELRCDPISGHTALYWYRQSLGQGPEFLIYFQGTGAADDSGLPNDRFFAVRPEGSVSTLKIQRTERGDSAVYLCASSPRTGSNYGYTFGSGTRLTVV.

V usage is TRBV9 and J usage is TRBJ2-2; a weak D match, TRBD2 (5 bases). Trimming cost V 0 bases and J 0 bases, with 6 bases left between them. Per germline, CDR1 SGDLS and CDR2 YYNGEE. The CDR3 extends over 15 amino acids. CDR3: CASSVELANTGELFF. In DNA, the CDR3 is TGTGCCAGCAGCGTAGAACTAGCGAACACCGGGGAGCTGTTTTTT.

This clone showed up just a few times. The gene calls are TRBV2 and TRBJ1-3; D gene ambiguous. The CDR3 is 15 residues long. Germline loops: CDR1 SNHLY, CDR2 FYNNEI. Trimming left V 4 bases short and J 1 base short, with 11 bases between. The CDR3 region is CASSGEGLSGNTIYF. The CDR3 DNA is TGTGCCAGCAGTGGGGAGGGTTTATCTGGAAACACCATATATTTT.

The rearrangement joins TRBV5-1 to TRBJ2-7, with D possibly matching TRBD2 (6 bases). V lost 0 bases and J 2 bases, leaving 18 bases between the germline ends. Germline CDR1 is SGHRS and CDR2 is YFSETQ. This CDR3 is built from 17 residues. CDR3 in amino acids: CASSLAPASGPAYEQYF. The CDR3, as DNA: TGCGCCAGCAGCTTGGCCCCCGCAAGCGGGCCAGCCTACGAGCAGTACTTC.

This clone was seen only once. The rearrangement links TRBV6-5 to TRBJ2-7; 12 nucleotides line up with TRBD2. CDR1 is MNHEY, CDR2 SVGAGI, per germline. The J segment lost 2 bases and the V segment lost 6 bases, leaving 5 bases of the junction unmatched. This CDR3 has 15 residues. For the CDR3, the DNA is TGTGCCAGCAGAAACGGACTAGCGGGACCCTACGAGCAGTACTTC. Translating it yields CASRNGLAGPYEQYF.

The genes are TRBV11-2 and TRBJ1-1; no clear D gene. This CDR3 spans 15 amino acids. Trimming pared 6 bases from V and 0 bases from J, leaving 14 bases between. From germline, CDR1 is SGHAT and CDR2 FQNNGV. The CDR3 DNA sequence: TGTGCCAGCAGACACGGGGTAGCGGTGAACACTGAAGCTTTCTTT. Translated, it gives CASRHGVAVNTEAFF.

The rearrangement links TRBV27 to TRBJ1-5; 7 bases line up with TRBD1. CDR1 MNHEY and CDR2 SMNVEV come from the germline V gene (reference sequence). The J segment lost 1 base and the V segment lost 5 bases, leaving 2 bases of the junction unmatched. There are 14 residues in the CDR3. The CDR3, as DNA: TGTGCCAGCAGTACGACAGGGAGCAATCAGCCCCAGCATTTT. This translates into CASSTTGSNQPQHF.

The chain employs TRBV19 and TRBJ2-3; 9 bases are shared with TRBD2. V shed 4 bases and J 4 bases; nucleotides not matched to a gene: 6. This CDR3 has 15 residues. Germline V gives CDR1 LNHDA, CDR2 SQIVND (reference sequence). CDR3 protein: CASSKGLAFSDTQYF. The DNA of the CDR3 is TGTGCCAGTAGTAAGGGACTAGCTTTTTCAGATACGCAGTATTTT.

V usage is TRBV7-3 and J usage is TRBJ2-2; 8 nucleotides line up with TRBD1. The CDR3 has 14 residues. Germline assignment: CDR1 SGHTA and CDR2 FQGTGA. Trimming at V came to 8 bases and at J to 5 bases, leaving 7 bases not matched to a gene. In nucleotides, the CDR3 is TGTGCCAGCCGACAGGGGTCGGGAACCGGGGAGCTGTTTTTT. It codes for CASRQGSGTGELFF.

Here the CDR3 DNA reads TGTGCCAGCAGCTCCCTCGTAATCGAGACCCAGTACTTC. This encodes CASSSLVIETQYF. The chain recombines TRBV7-8 with TRBJ2-5, with D unclear. CDR3 length: 13 residues. V lost 4 bases and J lost 5, with 11 bases in between. Germline V gene sequence: CDR1 SGHVS, CDR2 FQNEAQ.

The chain couples TRBV27 to TRBJ2-1, with TRBD2 matching over 11 bases. Germline loops: CDR1 MNHEY, CDR2 SMNVEV (reference sequence). Trimming at V came to 5 bases and at J to 9 bases, leaving 9 bases not matched to a gene. The length of the CDR3 is 15 residues. The CDR3 sequence: CASSHLAGGRAEQFF. The CDR3 DNA reads as TGTGCCAGCAGTCACCTAGCGGGAGGACGCGCTGAGCAGTTCTTC.

The chain joins TRBV5-1 to TRBJ2-1; 7 nucleotides agree with TRBD1. The V gene end was trimmed by 3 bases and the J gene end by 6 bases; junction bases not matched to a gene: 0. CDR3 size: 12 residues. Looked up from germline, CDR1 is SGHRS and CDR2 is YFSETQ. Written as DNA, the CDR3 is TGCGCCAGCAGCTGGGACAGCAATGAGCAGTTCTTC. As protein: CASSWDSNEQFF.

This chain links TRBV15 with TRBJ2-2; TRBD2 aligns across 10 bases. Germline CDR1 and CDR2: LNHNV and YYDKDF (reference sequence). CDR3 size: 19 residues. V gave up 1 base and J gave up 5 bases; unmatched junction bases: 13. CDR3 bases: TGTGCCACCAGCAGAGGGGGATTTGGGACTAGCGTTAAAACCGGGGAGCTGTTTTTT. It codes for CATSRGGFGTSVKTGELFF.

Only one count was recorded for this clone. V and J are TRBV7-2 and TRBJ2-1, with TRBD2 as a possible D gene (5 bases). V lost 5 bases to trimming and J lost 6 bases, with 14 bases between them. The CDR3 loop spans 14 amino acids. Germline V CDR1 and CDR2: SGHTA, FQGNSA. The CDR3, as DNA: TGTGCCAGCAGCCTAGAACTAGGGCGCAATGAGCAGTTCTTC. Translating it yields CASSLELGRNEQFF.

V gene TRBV27 combines with J gene TRBJ2-6; D is perhaps TRBD1 (6 bases). The CDR3 covers 17 residues. Germline V gene sequence: CDR1 MNHEY, CDR2 SMNVEV (reference sequence). The V gene lost 2 bases and the J gene lost 6 bases, with 17 bases spanning the gap. For the CDR3, the DNA is TGTGCCAGCAGTTTAACGGACAGTTGGGGCTCGGCCAACGTCCTGACTTTC. Residues: CASSLTDSWGSANVLTF. Full variable domain (outside the CDR3, taken from reference TRBV27 and TRBJ2-6): EAQVTQNPRYLITVTGKKLTVTCSQNMNHEYMSWYRQDPGLGLRQIYYSMNVEVTDKGDVPEGYKVSRKEKRNFPLILESPSPNQTSLYFCASSLTDSWGSANVLTFGAGSRLTVL.